This T cell receptor beta chain originates from a study of T cell repertoires in cytomegalovirus infection. The wider study: Shared public TCR beta signatures pointed to both CMV infection and a matching HLA type. Study findings and constraints: Based on cumulative public TCR beta family frequency, carriers of CMV plus the relevant HLA were identified. Predominance within the ex vivo response was attributable to HLA-C-restricted CMV-specific TCR beta clonotypes.

Germline CDR1 reads MNHNY; CDR2 reads SVGAGI (reference sequence). V lost 2 bases, J lost 8 bases, and 11 bases stayed unmatched. This CDR3 is 16 amino acids long. This clonotype was seen repeatedly, ten times or more. Its specificity is unknown. TCRdb redid the calling of the reads with MiXCR, one entry per CDR3 protein. The table lists almost 300,000 distinct CDR3 sequences, around 9.6% of them singletons, with less than 3% in the top ten. This TCR derives from a human donor in good health (CMV status not recorded). Some clones in this sample may be carry-over from other donors' samples. Sequencing was carried out using PBMCs. V usage is TRBV6-6 and J usage is TRBJ2-1, with TRBD2 identical over 8 bases. Written as DNA, the CDR3 is TGTGCCAGCAGTTACGCCGGGGGGGCCCTCGGGTATGAGCAGTTCTTC. Amino acid sequence: CASSYAGGALGYEQFF.